This entry lists 7 T cell receptor beta chains sequenced from one sample in a study of OX40 agonist ivuxolimab in advanced cancers. The data were produced by immunoSEQ multiplex PCR, yet TCRdb's version contains in-frame clones alone and is incomplete. The table has about 69,000 clones, approximately 92% seen once; the top ten hold less than 7.5%. The sequenced sample was CD4+ or CD8+ T cells sorted from blood, obtained in a trial of the OX40 agonist ivuxolimab. These receptors originate from an adult with an advanced solid tumor such as melanoma, head and neck, liver or kidney cancer.

This sequence joins TRBV4-1 and TRBJ1-1; TRBD1 is a possible D gene (5 bases). The CDR3 runs 14 residues. Germline V lookup: CDR1 MGHRA, CDR2 YSYEKL. V gave up 0 bases and J gave up 3 bases, with 8 bases separating them. CDR3 sequence (DNA): TGCGCCAGCAGCCAAGAAGGGACTTACACTGAAGCTTTCTTT. Translating it yields CASSQEGTYTEAFF.

Turning to this clone: A much larger clone sits a single nucleotide away, making a read error possible. The rearrangement links TRBV25-1 to TRBJ1-1, with D perhaps matching TRBD1 (5 bases). Germline CDR1 is MGHDK and CDR2 is SYGVNS. Trimming left V 3 bases short and J 4 bases short, with 9 bases between. CDR3 size: 13 residues. The CDR3 is CASSDTGTTEAFF. In DNA form, the CDR3 reads TGTGCCAGCAGTGACACGGGGACCACTGAAGCTTTCTTT.

The V call is TRBV6-1, the J call TRBJ2-7, with D perhaps matching TRBD1 (6 bases). Trimming pared 8 bases from V and 3 bases from J, leaving 11 bases between. This CDR3 spans 12 amino acids. Germline CDR1 MNHNS, CDR2 SASEGT. The CDR3 nucleotides read TGTGCCAGCGAAGGGGGATTCTACGAGCAGTACTTC. This gives the protein CASEGGFYEQYF.

This chain uses TRBV11-2 with TRBJ2-7; no clear D. The CDR3 has 11 amino acids. The V end was cut by 4 bases, the J end by 2 bases, with 3 bases between. Germline V gene lookup returns CDR1 SGHAT and CDR2 FQNNGV. The DNA of the CDR3 is TGTGCCAGCAGCTCGACCTACGAGCAGTACTTC. Translation: CASSSTYEQYF.

This clone was observed once. The V gene is TRBV10-2, the J gene TRBJ2-7; D is perhaps TRBD1 (5 bases). V lost 8 bases and J lost 5, with 16 bases in between. The germline V gene encodes CDR1 WSHSY and CDR2 SAAADI. CDR3 length: 13 amino acids. The CDR3 reads CASQTALLDEQYF. The DNA of the CDR3 is TGCGCCAGCCAGACAGCGCTGCTCGACGAGCAGTACTTC.

The V gene is TRBV6-5, the J gene TRBJ2-1, with 7 bases matching TRBD1. The length of the CDR3 is 15 residues. J gave up 3 bases and V 2 bases, and 4 bases lay outside the gene matches. Germline values: CDR1 MNHEY, CDR2 SVGAGI. As DNA, the CDR3 is TGTGCCAGCAGTTACGGAACAGGGGACTACAATGAGCAGTTCTTC. It specifies CASSYGTGDYNEQFF.

The chain employs TRBV6-6 and TRBJ1-1; D is perhaps TRBD1 (5 bases). Germline V lookup: CDR1 MNHNY, CDR2 SVGAGI (reference sequence). V was trimmed by 7 bases and J by 2 bases, leaving 17 bases between them. This CDR3 has 15 amino acids. CDR3 DNA sequence: TGTGCCAGCACCTCCGGGTTAGGGACCAACACTGAAGCTTTCTTT. This translates into CASTSGLGTNTEAFF.